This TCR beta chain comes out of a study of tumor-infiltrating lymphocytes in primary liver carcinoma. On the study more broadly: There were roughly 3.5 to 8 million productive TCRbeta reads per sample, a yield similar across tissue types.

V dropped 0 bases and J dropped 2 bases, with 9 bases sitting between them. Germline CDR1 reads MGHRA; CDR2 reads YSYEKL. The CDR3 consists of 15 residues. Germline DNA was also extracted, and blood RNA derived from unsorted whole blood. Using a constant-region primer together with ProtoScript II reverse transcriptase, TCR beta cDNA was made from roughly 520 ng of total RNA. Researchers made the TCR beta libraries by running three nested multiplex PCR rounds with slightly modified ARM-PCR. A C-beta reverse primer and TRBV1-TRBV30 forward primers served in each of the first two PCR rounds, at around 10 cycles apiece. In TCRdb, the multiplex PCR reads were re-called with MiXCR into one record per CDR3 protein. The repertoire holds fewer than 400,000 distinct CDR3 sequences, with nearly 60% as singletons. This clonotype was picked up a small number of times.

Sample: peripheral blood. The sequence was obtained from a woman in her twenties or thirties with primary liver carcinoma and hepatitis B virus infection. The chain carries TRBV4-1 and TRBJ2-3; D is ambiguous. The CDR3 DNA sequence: TGCGCCAGCAGCCAAGATAGGTCGGACACAGATACGCAGTATTTT. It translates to CASSQDRSDTDTQYF.